This passage covers 12 T cell receptor beta chains from one sample sequenced in a study of spatial heterogeneity in lung cancer. MiXCR, run by TCRdb on the 5' RACE reads, gives a single entry per CDR3 protein. The table lists under 20,000 distinct CDR3 sequences, 15% to 20% of them singletons. Time point meaning: sample taken at primary tumor resection. Whole RNA, isolated from tumor, nontumor lung or frozen PBMC, was sequenced without prior sorting. The starting material was PBMCs, obtained at surgery. Receptors were obtained from a male donor with early-stage non-small cell lung cancer.

This clonotype was detected many times. The chain combines TRBV5-1 with TRBJ2-3; D tentatively fits TRBD1 or TRBD2 (5 bases each). Germline loops: CDR1 SGHRS, CDR2 YFSETQ. Trimming cost V 4 bases and J 4 bases, with 13 bases left between them. This CDR3 has 14 residues. The CDR3 sequence: CASSDPQGPDTQYF. The DNA for the CDR3 is TGCGCCAGCAGCGACCCCCAGGGACCAGATACGCAGTATTTT. The entire variable domain, with the rest obtained from reference TRBV5-1 and TRBJ2-3, is as follows: KAGVTQTPRYLIKTRGQQVTLSCSPISGHRSVSWYQQTPGQGLQFLFEYFSETQRNKGNFPGRFSGRQFSNSRSEMNVSTLELGDSALYLCASSDPQGPDTQYFGPGTRLTVL.

This clonotype was seen ten or more times. The V call is TRBV6-2 or TRBV6-3, the J call TRBJ1-5; D remains ambiguous. CDR1 is MNHEY and CDR2 is SVGEGT in the germline V gene. V was trimmed by 8 bases and J by 6 bases, leaving 8 bases between them. This CDR3 spans 11 amino acids. In DNA form, the CDR3 reads TGTGCCAGCGGGTTTGGTCAGCCCCAGCATTTT. As protein: CASGFGQPQHF.

This clonotype showed up many times. J is TRBJ2-7 and V is TRBV3-1; a weak D match, TRBD2 (5 bases). Germline lookup yields CDR1 LGHDT and CDR2 YNNKEL (reference sequence). This CDR3 spans 14 amino acids. V lost 1 base and J lost 2, with 9 bases in between. The CDR3 loop is CASSQAGKTYEQYF. As DNA, the CDR3 is TGTGCCAGCAGCCAAGCCGGGAAAACCTACGAGCAGTACTTC.

Within the sample, this clonotype is medium-sized. The V call is TRBV5-1, the J call TRBJ2-3; D is possibly TRBD1 or TRBD2 (5 bases each). CDR1 is SGHRS and CDR2 is YFSETQ in the germline V gene. The V and J ends lost 3 bases and 7 bases respectively, with 15 bases between them. This CDR3 is built from 14 residues. The CDR3 region has the DNA TGCGCCAGCAGCTCGGCAGGGTCGGGGTATACGCAGTATTTT. Translating gives CASSSAGSGYTQYF.

The chain recombines TRBV10-2 with TRBJ1-3; the match to TRBD1 covers 8 bases. CDR3 length: 13 amino acids. Germline loops: CDR1 WSHSY, CDR2 SAAADI. J gave up 9 bases and V 5 bases, and 6 bases lay outside the gene matches. The CDR3, as DNA: TGCGCCAGCAGTCACAGGGGGGATTTCACCATATATTTT. Its protein product is CASSHRGDFTIYF.

This clonotype has a count of ten or more. This chain connects TRBV2 to TRBJ1-1; TRBD1 matches 7 bases. With 6 bases clipped from V and 4 bases from J, the junction kept 5 bases outside the gene matches. Germline V gene sequence: CDR1 SNHLY, CDR2 FYNNEI. CDR3 length: 13 amino acids. The CDR3 sequence: CASRVDRATEAFF. The CDR3 DNA reads TGTGCCAGCAGGGTTGACAGGGCCACTGAAGCTTTCTTT.

J is TRBJ2-3 and V is TRBV20-1, with D unresolved. V shed 2 bases and J shed 2 bases, with 11 bases lying between them. From germline, CDR1 is DFQATT and CDR2 SNEGSKA (reference sequence). The CDR3 is 14 amino acids. The CDR3 protein is CSARLRSSTDTQYF. The DNA for the CDR3 is TGCAGTGCTAGATTGCGGTCCTCCACAGATACGCAGTATTTT.

This clonotype was detected ten times or more. V and J are TRBV5-4 and TRBJ2-6; maybe TRBD2 (6 bases). The CDR3 runs to 16 residues. Germline CDR1 reads SGHNT; CDR2 reads YYREEE (reference sequence). V lost 4 bases, J lost 0 bases, and 11 bases lay in between. CDR3: CASSAGTHSGANVLTF. CDR3 nucleotides: TGTGCCAGCAGCGCCGGGACTCACTCTGGGGCCAACGTCCTGACTTTC.

This clonotype was seen many times. The chain joins TRBV19 to TRBJ1-6; D remains unclear. The ends were cut back, 3 bases at V and 7 bases at J, with 7 bases in the middle. The CDR3 is made up of 13 amino acids. CDR1 is LNHDA, CDR2 SQIVND, per germline (reference sequence). This CDR3 reads CASSISGNSPLHF. In DNA form, the CDR3 reads TGTGCCAGTAGTATTTCGGGAAATTCACCCCTCCACTTT.

This clonotype was counted ten times or more. This chain uses TRBV19 with TRBJ1-5, with D perhaps TRBD1 (5 bases). Germline V gene lookup returns CDR1 LNHDA and CDR2 SQIVND (reference sequence). V dropped 5 bases and J dropped 7 bases, with 15 bases sitting between them. CDR3 size: 14 residues. The CDR3 coding sequence is TGTGCCAGTAGTCCCGGGACTTTCGCCCAGCCCCAGCATTTT. Translation: CASSPGTFAQPQHF.

This clonotype came up a few times. CDR3 sequence reads: CASSLHRGYSATDTQYF. CDR3 DNA: TGTGCCAGCAGCCTCCACAGGGGCTACTCGGCCACAGATACGCAGTATTTT. The chain is built from TRBV3-1 and TRBJ2-3, with 7 bases fitting TRBD1. In germline, CDR1 is LGHDT, CDR2 YNNKEL (reference sequence). Unmatched junction bases numbered 12, after V lost 4 bases and J lost 2 bases. The CDR3 covers 17 residues.

A few counts support this clonotype. The chain has TRBV6-6 and TRBJ1-1; D gene ambiguous. The CDR3 loop spans 13 amino acids. With 4 bases removed from V and 1 base from J, the gap between germline ends came to 7 bases. Germline V CDR1 and CDR2: MNHNY, SVGAGI (reference sequence). The CDR3 loop is CASSSGPNTEAFF. The CDR3 DNA reads TGTGCCAGCAGTTCCGGGCCGAACACTGAAGCTTTCTTT.